The 10 T cell receptor beta chains reported below all come from one sample, sequenced in a study of blood T cell repertoires in COVID-19. Measured with immunoSEQ multiplex PCR; TCRdb has only the in-frame clones, and not every one. Of 150,000 to 200,000 clones listed, about four fifths were seen once; the top ten hold 8% to 13%. The specimen sequenced was PBMCs or T cells enriched from blood (not recorded which). All receptors derive from a man between 50 and 59 years old who had recovered from COVID-19.

This chain links TRBV5-4 with TRBJ1-3, with a possible D match to TRBD1 (5 bases). The CDR3 is made up of 15 amino acids. Trimming cost V 0 bases and J 4 bases, with 11 bases left between them. Germline V CDR1 and CDR2: SGHNT, YYREEE (reference sequence). CDR3 sequence reads: CASSLAQGSGNTIYF. CDR3 nucleotide sequence: TGTGCCAGCAGCTTGGCGCAGGGATCAGGAAACACCATATATTTT.

The rearrangement links TRBV5-3 to TRBJ2-1; 7 bases align to TRBD1. TRBV5-3 is placed among ORFs of uncertain function. The CDR3 has 13 amino acids. The V gene end was trimmed by 1 base and the J gene end by 7 bases; junction bases not matched to a gene: 2. The CDR3 is CARSLLRGNEQFF. DNA for the CDR3: TGTGCCAGAAGCTTGCTCAGGGGGAATGAGCAGTTCTTC.

The rearrangement joins TRBV24-1 to TRBJ2-1, with a possible D match to TRBD1 (5 bases). Looked up from germline, CDR1 is KGHDR and CDR2 is SFDVKD. The CDR3 covers 13 residues. V lost 4 bases and J 6 bases, leaving 9 bases between the germline ends. CDR3 in amino acids: CATSDLDSNEQFF. CDR3 sequence (DNA): TGTGCCACCAGTGACCTCGACAGCAATGAGCAGTTCTTC.

This clone was counted only a few times. The chain joins TRBV2 to TRBJ2-1; a weak D match, TRBD1 (6 bases). The ends were cut back, 3 bases at V and 3 bases at J, with 9 bases in the middle. This CDR3 spans 14 amino acids. Germline assignment: CDR1 SNHLY and CDR2 FYNNEI. The DNA of the CDR3 is TGTGCCAGCAGTGACGGACAGTTCTACAATGAGCAGTTCTTC. Residues: CASSDGQFYNEQFF.

V usage is TRBV7-8 and J usage is TRBJ2-7; a possible D gene is TRBD1 (6 bases). The CDR3 is made up of 12 amino acids. Germline V gene data show CDR1 as SGHVS and CDR2 as FQNEAQ. V was pared by 5 bases and J by 6 bases, with 11 bases between. As DNA, the CDR3 is TGTGCCAGCAGCCATTACAGGGCCGAGCAGTACTTC. Amino acids: CASSHYRAEQYF.

This clone was detected a few times. The chain's CDR3 is CASSQTGGASTGELFF. CDR3 nucleotides: TGCGCCAGCAGCCAAACAGGGGGCGCGAGCACCGGGGAGCTGTTTTTT. The rearrangement links TRBV4-1 to TRBJ2-2; 9 bases are shared with TRBD1. The CDR3 runs 16 residues. V was pared by 2 bases and J by 4 bases, with 5 bases of the junction left unmatched. CDR1 and CDR2 (germline): MGHRA, YSYEKL.

This sequence joins TRBV6-5 and TRBJ2-5, with a possible D match to TRBD1 (6 bases). The CDR3 has 14 residues. V gave up 7 bases and J gave up 5 bases, with 17 bases separating them. Germline CDR1 and CDR2: MNHEY and SVGAGI. CDR3 region: CASTAARGKETQYF. Written as DNA, the CDR3 is TGTGCCAGCACCGCAGCAAGGGGGAAGGAGACCCAGTACTTC.

This sequence joins TRBV28 and TRBJ2-7; 7 nucleotides agree with TRBD1. CDR3 length: 15 residues. Germline V gene sequence: CDR1 MDHEN, CDR2 SYDVKM. V lost 6 bases, J lost 4 bases, and 12 bases stayed unmatched. DNA for the CDR3: TGTGCCAGCAGCCCAGGGACAGCCAGGGGTTACGAGCAGTACTTC. It translates to CASSPGTARGYEQYF. Full variable domain (remainder filled in from reference TRBV28 and TRBJ2-7): DVKVTQSSRYLVKRTGEKVFLECVQDMDHENMFWYRQDPGLGLRLIYFSYDVKMKEKGDIPEGYSVSREKKERFSLILESASTNQTSMYLCASSPGTARGYEQYFGPGTRLTVT.

The chain has TRBV5-1 and TRBJ2-2; 9 bases map to TRBD2. Trimming removed 10 bases from V and 4 bases from J; junction bases left unmatched: 17. This CDR3 is built from 17 residues. The germline gives CDR1 SGHRS, CDR2 YFSETQ. The CDR3 sequence: CARRWAARGGSTGELFF. The CDR3 region has the DNA TGCGCCCGCCGCTGGGCGGCGCGGGGGGGGAGCACCGGGGAGCTGTTTTTT. Full variable domain (outside the CDR3, taken from reference TRBV5-1 and TRBJ2-2): KAGVTQTPRYLIKTRGQQVTLSCSPISGHRSVSWYQQTPGQGLQFLFEYFSETQRNKGNFPGRFSGRQFSNSRSEMNVSTLELGDSALYLCARRWAARGGSTGELFFGEGSRLTVL.

The genes are TRBV5-8 and TRBJ2-1, with 7 bases that match TRBD2. V lost 0 bases, J lost 6 bases, and 0 bases stayed unmatched. The CDR3 contains 13 residues. Germline loops: CDR1 SGHTS, CDR2 YDEGEE. The CDR3 DNA sequence: TGTGCCAGCAGCTTGGGGACTAGCAATGAGCAGTTCTTC. Translation: CASSLGTSNEQFF.